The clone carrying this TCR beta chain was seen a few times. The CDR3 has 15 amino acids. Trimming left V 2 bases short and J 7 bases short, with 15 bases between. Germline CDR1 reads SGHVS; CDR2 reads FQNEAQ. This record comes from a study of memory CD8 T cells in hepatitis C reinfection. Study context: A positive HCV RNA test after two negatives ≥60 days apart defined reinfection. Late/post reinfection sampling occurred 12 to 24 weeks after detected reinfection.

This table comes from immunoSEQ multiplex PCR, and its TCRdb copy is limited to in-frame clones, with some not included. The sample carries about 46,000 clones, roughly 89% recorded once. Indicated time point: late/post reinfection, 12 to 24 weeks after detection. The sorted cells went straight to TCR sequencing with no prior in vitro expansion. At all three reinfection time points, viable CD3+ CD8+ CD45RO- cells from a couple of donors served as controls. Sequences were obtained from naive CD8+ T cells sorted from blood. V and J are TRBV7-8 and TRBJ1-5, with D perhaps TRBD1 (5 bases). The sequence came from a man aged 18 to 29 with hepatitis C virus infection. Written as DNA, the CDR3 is TGTGCCAGCAGCTTAATGGCGGGGCTCGCCCAGCCCCAGCATTTT. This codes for CASSLMAGLAQPQHF. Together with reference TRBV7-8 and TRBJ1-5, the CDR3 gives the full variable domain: GAGVSQSPRYKVAKRGQDVALRCDPISGHVSLFWYQQALGQGPEFLTYFQNEAQLDKSGLPSDRFFAERPEGSVSTLKIQRTQQEDSAVYLCASSLMAGLAQPQHFGDGTRLSIL.